Given below is one T cell receptor (beta chain) in context. Its antigen is still unknown. Method: immunoSEQ multiplex PCR; TCRdb's copy keeps in-frame clones and lacks some. The sample has about 110,000 clones, around nine tenths seen once; the top ten hold about 3.3%. This sample is drawn from a study of T cell responses to AZD1222 COVID-19 vaccine. Study outcomes and limitations: No repertoire was sampled before or during the peak T cell response, only after it. Unmutated variant regions are reportedly targeted by nearly half of spike-specific TCRs. Clonal diversity was possibly underestimated; the donors were predominantly white British and more often female. Spike-specific TCR breadth and depth grew following two AZD1222 doses.

The CDR3 is 16 amino acids. The V gene end was trimmed by 2 bases and the J gene end by 7 bases; junction bases not matched to a gene: 8. Germline loops: CDR1 MNHNS, CDR2 SASEGT. The sample consisted of peripheral blood, taken on day 0 of MenACWY control vaccination. The receptor comes from an adult in good health. This chain joins TRBV6-1 and TRBJ1-6, with 7 bases aligning to TRBD1. This CDR3 is CASSEREGAVNSPLHF. In DNA, the CDR3 is TGTGCCAGCAGTGAAAGGGAGGGGGCCGTGAATTCACCCCTCCACTTT.